The 25 T cell receptor beta chains below all came from one sample that was sequenced in a study of regulatory T cells in long-lasting Graves disease. The time point: newly diagnosed GD, antithyroid drugs for less than 3 months. Scientists built the TCR library using RNA that was extracted from PBMCs. Through Arm-PCR of CDR3 regions and iRepertoire HTBI primers, TCR beta libraries were built. TCRdb independently ran MiXCR on the multiplex PCR reads; one entry per CDR3 protein. The sample lists around 450,000 distinct CDR3 sequences, 15% occurring once. These same data were also listed under a study on T cells in Graves' hyperthyroidism and ophthalmopathy.

The sample here was peripheral blood mononuclear cells (PBMCs), taken at new diagnosis, from a patient treated with antithyroid drugs. These receptors came from a woman aged 35 to 49 with Graves disease.

This clonotype was observed many times. The rearrangement joins TRBV18 to TRBJ2-1, with 9 bases matching TRBD2. CDR1 and CDR2 from the germline V gene are KGHSH and LQKENI. V shed 6 bases and J 5 bases; nucleotides not matched to a gene: 11. The CDR3 is made up of 16 amino acids. This chain's CDR3 is CASSREASGNNNEQFF. The CDR3 coding sequence is TGTGCCAGCTCTCGGGAGGCTAGCGGGAATAACAATGAGCAGTTCTTC.

This clonotype was observed many times. The chain links TRBV13 to TRBJ2-7; 12 bases agree with TRBD1. Unmatched junction bases numbered 2, after V lost 5 bases and J lost 0 bases. The CDR3 runs to 15 residues. Germline V gives CDR1 PRHDT, CDR2 FYEKMQ (reference sequence). DNA for the CDR3: TGTGCCAGCAGCGGGACAGGGGGCCGCTCCTACGAGCAGTACTTC. Its translation is CASSGTGGRSYEQYF.

This clonotype was observed a few times. This chain joins TRBV27 and TRBJ2-2, with 8 bases matching TRBD1. This CDR3 region has 18 residues. CDR1 and CDR2 (germline): MNHEY, SMNVEV (reference sequence). The junction had 11 bases not matched to a gene; V was cut back by 4 bases and J by 1 base. CDR3 protein: CASSSHRGTRGNTGELFF. CDR3 DNA sequence: TGTGCCAGCAGTTCCCACAGGGGGACCAGGGGGAACACCGGGGAGCTGTTTTTT.

In this sample, this clonotype turned up many times. DNA for the CDR3: TGTGCCACCAGCTGGGGGGGGACAGGGGATGGCTACACCTTC. Its protein is CATSWGGTGDGYTF. The V gene is TRBV15, the J gene TRBJ1-2; 10 positions match TRBD1. The germline CDR1 and CDR2 sequences are LNHNV and YYDKDF (reference sequence). CDR3 length: 14 amino acids. Trimming removed 5 bases from V and 6 bases from J; junction bases left unmatched: 6.

In its sample, this clonotype was seen a few times. The gene calls are TRBV20-1 and TRBJ2-7; 8 bases line up with TRBD2. The J segment lost 2 bases and the V segment lost 1 base, leaving 22 bases of the junction unmatched. Germline CDR1 and CDR2: DFQATT and SNEGSKA (reference sequence). The CDR3 consists of 20 residues. The CDR3 DNA follows: TGCAGTGCTAGAGGTCCAGCTAGCGGGCCTATTCCGAGAAGTCCCTACGAGCAGTACTTC. Encoded protein: CSARGPASGPIPRSPYEQYF.

This clonotype has a handful of counts. This may come from a read error, since a much larger clone is one base off. The CDR3 DNA is TGTGCCAGCAGCGTAGTCACAGATACGCAGTATTTT. It codes for CASSVVTDTQYF. The chain combines TRBV9 with TRBJ2-3, with D hard to call. The germline V and J ends were trimmed by 0 bases and 2 bases, with 1 base remaining between them. Germline V gene lookup returns CDR1 SGDLS and CDR2 YYNGEE. The CDR3 contains 12 residues.

Ten or more counts support this clonotype. The genes are TRBV13 and TRBJ2-5; 7 bases agree with TRBD1. J was trimmed by 3 bases and V by 4 bases; bases with no gene match: 14. CDR3 length: 17 residues. Germline-derived CDR1 and CDR2 are PRHDT and FYEKMQ (reference sequence). This CDR3 is CASSSVATGEIEETQYF. CDR3 coding DNA: TGTGCCAGCAGCTCAGTAGCTACAGGGGAAATAGAAGAGACCCAGTACTTC.

At least ten counts were recorded for this clonotype. The rearrangement links TRBV12-5 to TRBJ2-7; D is ambiguous. The CDR3 runs to 14 residues. Trimming removed 0 bases from V and 4 bases from J, with 10 bases in between. CDR1 and CDR2 from the germline V gene are LGHNT and FRNRAP. CDR3 protein: CASGLVGDFYEQYF. The DNA of the CDR3 is TGTGCTAGTGGTTTGGTTGGAGATTTTTACGAGCAGTACTTC.

This clonotype was observed many times. CDR3 nucleotide sequence: TGCAGTGCTACCGCCGAAGGGGGCGCGGGGGTCTACGAGCAGTACTTC. It encodes CSATAEGGAGVYEQYF. The chain links TRBV20-1 to TRBJ2-7, with D possibly called TRBD1 or TRBD2 (7 bases each). Looked up from germline, CDR1 is DFQATT and CDR2 is SNEGSKA (reference sequence). The CDR3 extends over 16 amino acids. Between the trimmed V and J ends, which lost 4 bases and 3 bases, there was a span of 22 bases.

This clonotype was seen ten or more times. The chain couples TRBV9 to TRBJ1-6; D perhaps matches TRBD1 (6 bases). The CDR3 length is 16 residues. V was pared by 4 bases and J by 12 bases, with 23 bases between. Germline V gives CDR1 SGDLS, CDR2 YYNGEE. As DNA, the CDR3 is TGTGCCAGCAGCCCCTCTCGGAGGACGGGGGGCCTACCCCTCCACTTT. Amino acid sequence: CASSPSRRTGGLPLHF.

The table lists this clonotype with a few counts. The chain joins TRBV14 to TRBJ2-1; tentative D call: TRBD1 (5 bases). Germline assignment: CDR1 SGHDN and CDR2 FVKESK. There are 17 residues in the CDR3. V was pared by 0 bases and J by 4 bases, with 16 bases between. DNA of the CDR3: TGTGCCAGCAGCCAAGACACACAGGCCCCAGAATACAATGAGCAGTTCTTC. Translating gives CASSQDTQAPEYNEQFF. The variable domain in full, with the rest retrieved from reference TRBV14 and TRBJ2-1, is EAGVTQFPSHSVIEKGQTVTLRCDPISGHDNLYWYRRVMGKEIKFLLHFVKESKQDESGMPNNRFLAERTGGTYSTLKVQPAELEDSGVYFCASSQDTQAPEYNEQFFGPGTRLTVL.

A note on this clonotype: This may be a read error: a much more frequent sequence differs by one nucleotide. The chain uses TRBV7-6 and TRBJ2-1; D is unclear. V was pared by 2 bases and J by 4 bases, with 6 bases between. The CDR3 extends over 13 amino acids. Germline CDR1 reads SGHVS; CDR2 reads FNYEAQ. The CDR3 sequence is CASSLLEYNEQFF. DNA for the CDR3: TGTGCCAGCAGCTTACTAGAATACAATGAGCAGTTCTTC.

This clonotype was seen at least ten times. This chain links TRBV2 with TRBJ2-1; maybe TRBD2 (7 bases). The CDR3 runs 15 residues. With 7 bases removed from V and 5 bases from J, the gap between germline ends came to 18 bases. CDR1 is SNHLY, CDR2 FYNNEI, per germline. CDR3 sequence: CASKRGAGINNEQFF. CDR3 nucleotide sequence: TGTGCCAGCAAACGGGGGGCGGGAATCAACAATGAGCAGTTCTTC.

The chain joins TRBV19 to TRBJ2-7, with D possibly being TRBD1 (5 bases). V was pared by 0 bases and J by 1 base, with 10 bases between. The germline CDR1 and CDR2 sequences are LNHDA and SQIVND (reference sequence). CDR3 size: 15 residues. The CDR3 sequence is CASSIDVSGSYEQYF. The CDR3 bases are TGTGCCAGTAGTATAGATGTTTCAGGGTCCTACGAGCAGTACTTC.

This clonotype was seen at least ten times. This chain joins TRBV2 and TRBJ1-4; D is possibly TRBD1 (5 bases). The CDR3 spans 15 residues. Germline V gene sequence: CDR1 SNHLY, CDR2 FYNNEI. V shed 4 bases and J shed 8 bases, with 17 bases lying between them. The CDR3 DNA reads TGTGCCAGCAGTGCGGACACCCGCTTCGGAGAAAAACTGTTTTTT. Amino acids: CASSADTRFGEKLFF.

This clonotype was observed at least ten times. J is TRBJ1-3 and V is TRBV29-1; a possible D gene is TRBD1 (5 bases). This CDR3 is built from 12 residues. CDR1 is SQVTM and CDR2 is ANQGSEA in the germline V gene. V was trimmed by 4 bases and J by 4 bases, leaving 8 bases between them. DNA of the CDR3: TGCAGCGTTGTGGCAGGGGGAAACACCATATATTTT. Amino acid sequence: CSVVAGGNTIYF.

V usage is TRBV30 and J usage is TRBJ2-5, with 7 bases identical to TRBD2. The CDR3 is 15 residues long. Trimming at V came to 4 bases and at J to 5 bases, leaving 13 bases not matched to a gene. Germline assignment: CDR1 GTSNPN and CDR2 SVGIG (reference sequence). The CDR3 DNA sequence: TGTGCCTGGACTCCCCGGGGGAGGGGCAGGGAGACCCAGTACTTC. The encoded protein is CAWTPRGRGRETQYF. The full variable domain, with the rest looked up from reference TRBV30 and TRBJ2-5, is SQTIHQWPATLVQPVGSPLSLECTVEGTSNPNLYWYRQAAGRGLQLLFYSVGIGQISSEVPQNLSASRPQDRQFILSSKKLLLSDSGFYLCAWTPRGRGRETQYFGPGTRLLVL.

This clonotype was recorded many times. The rearrangement links TRBV30 to TRBJ1-1, with 7 nucleotides matching TRBD1. CDR3 length: 12 amino acids. Trimming cost V 4 bases and J 5 bases; bases outside gene matches: 4. CDR1 and CDR2 (germline): GTSNPN, SVGIG (reference sequence). The CDR3 here is CAWTPRGTEAFF. CDR3 in DNA: TGTGCCTGGACCCCCAGGGGGACTGAAGCTTTCTTT.

This clonotype was observed many times. This rearrangement joins TRBV11-2 to TRBJ2-1; TRBD2 agrees at 9 bases. Germline V CDR1 and CDR2: SGHAT, FQNNGV. The CDR3 is made up of 16 amino acids. Trimming took 1 base from V and 3 from J; bases not matched to a gene: 4. The CDR3 bases are TGTGCCAGCAGCTTAGGTCCAGCGGGAGGCTACAATGAGCAGTTCTTC. Amino acid sequence: CASSLGPAGGYNEQFF.

In the case of this clonotype: One junction end disagrees with the germline gene, perhaps due to a read error. The chain couples TRBV9 to TRBJ2-5; D assignment may be TRBD1 or TRBD2 (5 bases each). The J call may be incorrect, as the DNA end agrees better with TRBJ2-1. The CDR3 is 15 amino acids. Germline assignment: CDR1 SGDLS and CDR2 YYNGEE. The CDR3 bases are TGTGCCAGCAGCGGCGAAGTGGGACCAACGAATGGGCAGTTCTTC. It yields the protein CASSGEVGPTNGQFF.

The table lists this clonotype with a few counts. The chain couples TRBV7-2 to TRBJ2-2; TRBD1 matches at 9 bases. Germline V gene sequence: CDR1 SGHTA, CDR2 FQGNSA. This CDR3 is 14 amino acids long. Trimming at V came to 6 bases and at J to 6 bases, leaving 5 bases not matched to a gene. The CDR3 protein is CASRVDRGSGELFF. Here the CDR3 DNA reads TGTGCCAGCAGGGTGGACAGGGGATCCGGGGAGCTGTTTTTT.

This clonotype showed up many times. The chain couples TRBV2 to TRBJ2-1, with 7 bases that match TRBD2. The CDR3 covers 14 residues. Germline V gives CDR1 SNHLY, CDR2 FYNNEI. J gave up 3 bases and V 4 bases, and 3 bases lay outside the gene matches. CDR3 bases: TGTGCCAGCAGTGGGTGGGAGGGCTACAATGAGCAGTTCTTC. This translates into CASSGWEGYNEQFF.

The table lists this clonotype with many counts. V usage is TRBV10-3 and J usage is TRBJ1-5; tentative D call: TRBD1 (5 bases). This CDR3 spans 13 amino acids. Trimming took 6 bases from V and 6 from J, leaving 12 bases between them. The germline V gene encodes CDR1 ENHRY and CDR2 SYGVKD. The CDR3 sequence is CAISRDYSQPQHF. CDR3 DNA sequence: TGTGCCATCAGCAGGGATTATAGTCAGCCCCAGCATTTT.

This clonotype occurred a few times. This chain connects TRBV5-1 to TRBJ2-1, with D perhaps given as TRBD1 or TRBD2 (5 bases each). V was clipped by 4 bases and J by 2 bases, with 13 bases between them. The CDR3 is made up of 15 amino acids. Germline assignment: CDR1 SGHRS and CDR2 YFSETQ. Here the CDR3 reads CASSLEGLTYNEQFF. Here the CDR3 DNA reads TGCGCCAGCAGCCTCGAGGGGTTAACCTACAATGAGCAGTTCTTC.

Many counts were recorded for this clonotype. CDR3 in DNA: TGCGCCAGCAGCTTGAGGTCAATGTCAATGGACATTCAGTACTTC. Amino acids: CASSLRSMSMDIQYF. V and J are TRBV5-1 and TRBJ2-4, with D unresolved. Germline assignment: CDR1 SGHRS and CDR2 YFSETQ. This CDR3 is 15 amino acids long. V was trimmed by 1 base and J by 8 bases, leaving 16 bases between them. The full variable domain, with the rest looked up from reference TRBV5-1 and TRBJ2-4, is KAGVTQTPRYLIKTRGQQVTLSCSPISGHRSVSWYQQTPGQGLQFLFEYFSETQRNKGNFPGRFSGRQFSNSRSEMNVSTLELGDSALYLCASSLRSMSMDIQYFGAGTRLSVL.